This T cell receptor (beta chain) was captured by sequencing in a study of response to subunit inactivated influenza vaccine. On this clonotype: The antigen is undetermined.

Broader study findings: The authors suggested that few new T cells are recruited per seasonal influenza vaccination.

MiXCR, applied by TCRdb to the RT-PCR reads, yields one record per CDR3 protein. The data hold about 520,000 distinct CDR3 sequences, with about 25% observed a single time. Germline values: CDR1 LGHNA, CDR2 YSLEER. J lost 5 bases, V lost 0 bases, and 10 bases had no gene match. The CDR3 is made up of 19 amino acids. The J gene is TRBJ2-2, the V gene TRBV4-3; TRBD2 agrees at 12 bases. This TCR derives from a man in his fifties who received an inactivated influenza vaccine. This specimen was CD4+ T cells sorted from PBMCs, taken around 5 days after vaccination. CDR3: CASSQDPLTSGGRTGELFF. Here the CDR3 DNA reads TGCGCCAGCAGCCAAGATCCTCTTACTAGCGGGGGGCGGACCGGGGAGCTGTTTTTT.